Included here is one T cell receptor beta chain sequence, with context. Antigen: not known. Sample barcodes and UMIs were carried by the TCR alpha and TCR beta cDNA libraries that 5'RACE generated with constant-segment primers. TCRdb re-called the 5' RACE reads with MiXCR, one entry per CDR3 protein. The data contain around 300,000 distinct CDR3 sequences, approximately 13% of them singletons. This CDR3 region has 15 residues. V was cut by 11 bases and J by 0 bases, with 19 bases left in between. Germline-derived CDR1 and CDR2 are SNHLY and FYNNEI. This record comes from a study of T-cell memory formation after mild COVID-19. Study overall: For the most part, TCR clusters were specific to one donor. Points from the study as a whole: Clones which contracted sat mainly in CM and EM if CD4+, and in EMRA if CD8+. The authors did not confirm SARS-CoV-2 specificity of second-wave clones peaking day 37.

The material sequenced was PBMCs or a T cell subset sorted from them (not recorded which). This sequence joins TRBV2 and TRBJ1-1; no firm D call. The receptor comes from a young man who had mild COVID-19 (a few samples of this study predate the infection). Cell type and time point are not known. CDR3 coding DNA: TGTGCCGGATCCTCAAGCCCAGAGATGAACACTGAAGCTTTCTTT. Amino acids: CAGSSSPEMNTEAFF.